Sequencing of this T cell receptor (beta chain) was carried out in a study of Graves' ophthalmopathy and Graves' hyperthyroidism. Germline assignment: CDR1 SGHTA and CDR2 FQGNSA. Trimming took 6 bases from V and 12 from J, leaving 20 bases between them. CDR3 length: 13 amino acids. This clonotype appeared a single time. Its antigen is unidentified. Notes on the study in general: Clonotypes were expanded in thyroid at above 0.001 frequency, and most also appeared in blood.

Using RNA transcripts, the TCR beta CDR3 regions were amplified. HTBI primers served in a first-round RT-PCR, which a second-round multiplex PCR followed. MiXCR, applied by TCRdb to the multiplex PCR reads, yields one record per CDR3 protein. Among over 450,000 distinct CDR3 sequences, around an eighth were seen once, and the ten largest hold 9.5% to 10%. Active ophthalmopathy (CAS at least 3, NOSPECS at least 4), lasting under 3 months. Lactation, pregnancy, uncontrolled infections and other autoimmune diseases were all grounds for excluding patients. The V and J genes are TRBV7-2 and TRBJ1-1; D remains unclear. The sequence was collected from a young woman with Graves' ophthalmopathy. What was sequenced was blood. The CDR3 sequence: CASSFSRPPESFF. The CDR3 DNA is TGTGCCAGCAGTTTTAGCAGGCCTCCCGAATCTTTCTTT.